This T cell receptor beta chain was captured in a study of beta chain features in type 1 diabetes. Study-level background: Similarity in age, gender and cell yields was seen between patients and healthy donors. Study-wide points: No resolution was reached here on whether HLA type influences TCRB rearrangement.

Every isolated RNA sample was fully reverse transcribed, so sequencing captured expressed TCRB transcripts. Naive, central memory and regulatory T cell samples averaged about 4 million immunoSEQ reads each. Sequencing was performed with immunoSEQ multiplex PCR; in TCRdb, only in-frame clones are kept and a portion is missing. The sample lists about 180,000 clones; less than 15% were seen once. The CDR3 totals 15 residues. V was pared by 1 base and J by 8 bases, with 8 bases of the junction left unmatched. Germline V lookup: CDR1 SGHRS, CDR2 YFSETQ. In the case of this clone: Its target is unknown.

The authors took one heparinised blood draw, averaging approximately 120 mL, from each donor. Sequences were obtained from central memory CD4+ T cells from blood. The receptor was isolated from a woman aged 18 to 35 in good health. The chain employs TRBV5-1 and TRBJ2-1, with 8 bases aligning to TRBD1. The CDR3 coding sequence is TGCGCCAGCAGCTTGATTACAGGGGGTTACGATGAGCAGTTCTTC. Its protein is CASSLITGGYDEQFF.